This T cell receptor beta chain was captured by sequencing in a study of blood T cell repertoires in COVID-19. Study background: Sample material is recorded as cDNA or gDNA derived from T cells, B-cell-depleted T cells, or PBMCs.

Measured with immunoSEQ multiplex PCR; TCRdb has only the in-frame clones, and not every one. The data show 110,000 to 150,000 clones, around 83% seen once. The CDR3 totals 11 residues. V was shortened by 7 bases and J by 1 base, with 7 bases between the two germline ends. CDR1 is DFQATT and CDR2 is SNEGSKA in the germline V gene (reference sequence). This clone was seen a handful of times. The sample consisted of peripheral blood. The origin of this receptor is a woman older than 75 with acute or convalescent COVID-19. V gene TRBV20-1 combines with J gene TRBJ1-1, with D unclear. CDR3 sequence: CSGVGNTEAFF. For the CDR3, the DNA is TGCAGTGGAGTCGGGAACACTGAAGCTTTCTTT.